This T cell receptor (beta chain) was identified in a study of OX40 agonist ivuxolimab in advanced cancers. On the study more broadly: Patients in the trial were receiving intravenous ivuxolimab every 2 weeks, at doses of 0.01 to 10 mg/kg. Three patients got partial responses; one had hepatocellular carcinoma and two had cutaneous melanoma.

The CDR3 sequence is 16 residues long. Germline lookup yields CDR1 SGDLS and CDR2 YYNGEE. The ends were cut back, 3 bases at V and 3 bases at J, with 16 bases in the middle. The table came from immunoSEQ multiplex PCR; TCRdb's copy has only in-frame clones and leaves some out. Of about 94,000 clones listed, around 86% were seen once; the top ten hold 0.3% to 0.35%. The sample holds one count of this clone. The chain joins TRBV9 to TRBJ2-4; unclear D gene. The clonotype was recovered from an adult with an advanced solid tumor such as melanoma, head and neck, liver or kidney cancer. The material sequenced was CD4+ or CD8+ T cells sorted from blood, taken in a trial of the OX40 agonist ivuxolimab. The CDR3 sequence: CASSASGVLGKNIQYF. CDR3 DNA sequence: TGTGCCAGCAGCGCGTCAGGTGTTCTCGGCAAAAACATTCAGTACTTC.